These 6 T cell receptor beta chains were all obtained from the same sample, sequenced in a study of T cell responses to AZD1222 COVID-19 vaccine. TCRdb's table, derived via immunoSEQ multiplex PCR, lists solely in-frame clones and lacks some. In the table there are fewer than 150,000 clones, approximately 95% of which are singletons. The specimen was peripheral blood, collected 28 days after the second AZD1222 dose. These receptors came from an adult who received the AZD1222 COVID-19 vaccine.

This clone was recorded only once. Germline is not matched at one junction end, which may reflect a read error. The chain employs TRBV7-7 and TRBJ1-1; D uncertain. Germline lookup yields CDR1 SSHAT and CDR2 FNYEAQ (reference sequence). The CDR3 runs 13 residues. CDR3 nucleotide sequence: TGTGCTAGCAGCCCGACGGTGAACACTGAAGCTTTCTTT. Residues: CASSPTVNTEAFF.

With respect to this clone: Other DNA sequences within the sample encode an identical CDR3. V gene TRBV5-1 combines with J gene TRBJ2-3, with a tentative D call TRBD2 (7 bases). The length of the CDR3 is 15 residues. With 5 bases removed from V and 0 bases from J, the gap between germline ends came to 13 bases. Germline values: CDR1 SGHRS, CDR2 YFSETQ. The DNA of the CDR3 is TGCGCCAGCAGGAGGGGGGGCTCTAGCACAGATACGCAGTATTTT. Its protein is CASRRGGSSTDTQYF.

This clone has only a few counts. The CDR3 DNA is TGTGCCAGCAGTTACCGGGACTCTAATGGCTACACCTTC. Encoded protein: CASSYRDSNGYTF. This chain links TRBV6-2 or TRBV6-3 with TRBJ1-2; perhaps TRBD1 as D (5 bases). Germline CDR1 MNHEY, CDR2 SVGEGT. V lost 2 bases, J lost 6 bases, and 10 bases lay in between. The CDR3 is 13 amino acids.

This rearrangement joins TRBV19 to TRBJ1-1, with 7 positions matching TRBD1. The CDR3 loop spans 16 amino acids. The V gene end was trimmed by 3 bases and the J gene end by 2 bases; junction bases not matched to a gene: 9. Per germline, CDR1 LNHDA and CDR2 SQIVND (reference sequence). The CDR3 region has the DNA TGTGCCAGTAGTATGGTTACAGGGGCCGTTAACACTGAAGCTTTCTTT. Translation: CASSMVTGAVNTEAFF.

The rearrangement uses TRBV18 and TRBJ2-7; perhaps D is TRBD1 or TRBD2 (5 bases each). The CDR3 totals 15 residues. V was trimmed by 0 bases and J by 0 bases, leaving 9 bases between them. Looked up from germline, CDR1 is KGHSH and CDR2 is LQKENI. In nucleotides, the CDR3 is TGTGCCAGCTCACCACCGGGGACGGGCTCCTACGAGCAGTACTTC. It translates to CASSPPGTGSYEQYF.

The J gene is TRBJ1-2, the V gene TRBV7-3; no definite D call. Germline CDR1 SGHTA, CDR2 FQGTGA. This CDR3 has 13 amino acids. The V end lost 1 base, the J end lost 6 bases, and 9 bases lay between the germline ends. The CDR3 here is CASSLNRVDGYTF. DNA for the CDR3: TGTGCCAGCAGCTTAAACCGGGTGGATGGCTACACCTTC.